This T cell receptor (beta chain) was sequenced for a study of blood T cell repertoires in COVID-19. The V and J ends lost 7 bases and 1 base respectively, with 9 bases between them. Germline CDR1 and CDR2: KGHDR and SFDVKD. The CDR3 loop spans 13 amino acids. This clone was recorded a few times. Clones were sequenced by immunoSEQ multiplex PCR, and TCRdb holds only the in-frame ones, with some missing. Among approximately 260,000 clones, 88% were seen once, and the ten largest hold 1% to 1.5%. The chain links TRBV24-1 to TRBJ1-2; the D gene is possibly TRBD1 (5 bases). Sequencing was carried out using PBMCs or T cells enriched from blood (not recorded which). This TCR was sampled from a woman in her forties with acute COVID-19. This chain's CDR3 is CATSRTINYGYTF. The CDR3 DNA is TGTGCCACCAGCAGGACAATTAACTATGGCTACACCTTC.